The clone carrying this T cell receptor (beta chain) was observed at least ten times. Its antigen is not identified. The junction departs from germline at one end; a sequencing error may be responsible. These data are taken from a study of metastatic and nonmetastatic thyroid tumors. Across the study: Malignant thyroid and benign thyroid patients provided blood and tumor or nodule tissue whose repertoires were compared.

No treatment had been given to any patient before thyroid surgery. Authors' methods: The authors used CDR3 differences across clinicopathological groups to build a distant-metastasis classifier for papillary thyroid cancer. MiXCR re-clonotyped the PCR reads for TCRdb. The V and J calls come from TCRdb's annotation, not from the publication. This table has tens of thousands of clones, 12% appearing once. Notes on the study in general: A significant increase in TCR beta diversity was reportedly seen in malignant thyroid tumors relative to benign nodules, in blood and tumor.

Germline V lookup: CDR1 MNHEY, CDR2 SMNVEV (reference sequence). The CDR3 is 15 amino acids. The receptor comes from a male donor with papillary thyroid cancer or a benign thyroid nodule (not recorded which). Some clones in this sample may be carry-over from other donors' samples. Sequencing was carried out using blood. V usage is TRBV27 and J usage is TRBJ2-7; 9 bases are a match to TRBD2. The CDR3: CASGLLREGPYEQYF. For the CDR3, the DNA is TGTGCCAGCGGTTTACTGCGGGAGGGCCCCTACGAGCAGTACTTC.